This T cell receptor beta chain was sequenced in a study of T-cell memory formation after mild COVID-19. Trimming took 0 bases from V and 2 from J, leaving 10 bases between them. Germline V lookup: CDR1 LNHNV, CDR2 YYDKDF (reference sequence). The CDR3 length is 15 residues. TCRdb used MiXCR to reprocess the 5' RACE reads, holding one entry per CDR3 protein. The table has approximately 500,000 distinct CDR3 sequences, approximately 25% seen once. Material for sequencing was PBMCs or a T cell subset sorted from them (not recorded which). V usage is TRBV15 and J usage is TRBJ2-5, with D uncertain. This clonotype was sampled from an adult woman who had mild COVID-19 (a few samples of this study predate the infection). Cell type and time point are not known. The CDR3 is CATSREGRSQETQYF. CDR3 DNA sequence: TGTGCCACCAGCAGAGAAGGACGGTCACAAGAGACCCAGTACTTC.